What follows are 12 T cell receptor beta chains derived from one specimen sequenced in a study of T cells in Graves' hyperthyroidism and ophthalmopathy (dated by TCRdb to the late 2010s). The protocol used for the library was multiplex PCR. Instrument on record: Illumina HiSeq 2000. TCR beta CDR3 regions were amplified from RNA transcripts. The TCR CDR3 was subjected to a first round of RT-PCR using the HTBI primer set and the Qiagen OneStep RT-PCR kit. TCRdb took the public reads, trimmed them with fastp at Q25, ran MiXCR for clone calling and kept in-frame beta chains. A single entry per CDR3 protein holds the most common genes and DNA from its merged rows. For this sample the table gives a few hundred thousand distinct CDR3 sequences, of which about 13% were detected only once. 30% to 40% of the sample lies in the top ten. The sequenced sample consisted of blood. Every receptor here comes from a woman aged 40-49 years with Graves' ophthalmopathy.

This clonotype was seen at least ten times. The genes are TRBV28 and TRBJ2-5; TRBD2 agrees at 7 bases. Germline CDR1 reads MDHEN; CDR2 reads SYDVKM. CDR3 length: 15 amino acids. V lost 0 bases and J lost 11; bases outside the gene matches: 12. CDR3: CASSLWRLAGVAQYF. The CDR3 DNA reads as TGTGCCAGCAGTTTATGGAGACTTGCGGGAGTCGCTCAGTACTTC.

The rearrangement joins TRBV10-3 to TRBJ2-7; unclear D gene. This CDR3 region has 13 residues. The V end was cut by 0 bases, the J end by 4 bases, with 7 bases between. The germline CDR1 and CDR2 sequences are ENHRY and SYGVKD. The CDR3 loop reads CAISESVGYEQYF. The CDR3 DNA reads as TGTGCCATCAGTGAGTCGGTAGGGTACGAGCAGTACTTC.

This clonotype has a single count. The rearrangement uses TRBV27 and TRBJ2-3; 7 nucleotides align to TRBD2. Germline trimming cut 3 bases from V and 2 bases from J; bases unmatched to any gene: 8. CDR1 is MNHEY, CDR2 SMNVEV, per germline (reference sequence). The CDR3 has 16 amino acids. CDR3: CASSLDVTSSTDTQYF. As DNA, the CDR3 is TGTGCCAGCAGTTTGGACGTGACTAGCTCCACAGATACGCAGTATTTT.

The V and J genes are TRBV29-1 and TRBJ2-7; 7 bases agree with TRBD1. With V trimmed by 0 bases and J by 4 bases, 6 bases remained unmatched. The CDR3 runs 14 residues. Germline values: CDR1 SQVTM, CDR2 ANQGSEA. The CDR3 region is CSVEDPGTAYEQYF. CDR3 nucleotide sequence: TGCAGCGTTGAAGATCCGGGGACAGCTTACGAGCAGTACTTC.

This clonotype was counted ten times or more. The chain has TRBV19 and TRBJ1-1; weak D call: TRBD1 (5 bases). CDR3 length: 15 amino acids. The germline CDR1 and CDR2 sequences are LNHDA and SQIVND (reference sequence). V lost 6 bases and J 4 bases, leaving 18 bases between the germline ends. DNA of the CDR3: TGTGCCAGTAGCCTGTGGGGCAGCGGGGGCACTGAAGCTTTCTTT. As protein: CASSLWGSGGTEAFF. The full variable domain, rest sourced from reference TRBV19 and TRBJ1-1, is DGGITQSPKYLFRKEGQNVTLSCEQNLNHDAMYWYRQDPGQGLRLIYYSQIVNDFQKGDIAEGYSVSREKKESFPLTVTSAQKNPTAFYLCASSLWGSGGTEAFFGQGTRLTVV.

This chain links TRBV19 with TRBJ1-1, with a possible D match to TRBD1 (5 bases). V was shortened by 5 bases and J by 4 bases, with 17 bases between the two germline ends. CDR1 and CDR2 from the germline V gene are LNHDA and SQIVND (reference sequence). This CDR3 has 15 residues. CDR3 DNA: TGTGCCAGTAGTCGGGACCCTGGAGGGAGCACTGAAGCTTTCTTT. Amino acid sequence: CASSRDPGGSTEAFF.

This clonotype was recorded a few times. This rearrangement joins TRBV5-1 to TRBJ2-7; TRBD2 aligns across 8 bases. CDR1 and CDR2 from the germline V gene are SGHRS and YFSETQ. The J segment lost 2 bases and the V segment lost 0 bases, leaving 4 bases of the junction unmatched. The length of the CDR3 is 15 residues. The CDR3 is CASSLDLGGAYEQYF. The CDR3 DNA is TGCGCCAGCAGCTTGGATCTCGGGGGGGCCTACGAGCAGTACTTC. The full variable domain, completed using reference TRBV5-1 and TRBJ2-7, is KAGVTQTPRYLIKTRGQQVTLSCSPISGHRSVSWYQQTPGQGLQFLFEYFSETQRNKGNFPGRFSGRQFSNSRSEMNVSTLELGDSALYLCASSLDLGGAYEQYFGPGTRLTVT.

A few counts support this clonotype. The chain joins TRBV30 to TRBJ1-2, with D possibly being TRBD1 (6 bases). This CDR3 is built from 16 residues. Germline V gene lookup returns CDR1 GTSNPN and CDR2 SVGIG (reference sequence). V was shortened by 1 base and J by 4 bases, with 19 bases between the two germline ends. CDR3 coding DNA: TGTGCCTGGAGTGATGGACACCGGGACACCGGCTATGGCTACACCTTC. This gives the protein CAWSDGHRDTGYGYTF. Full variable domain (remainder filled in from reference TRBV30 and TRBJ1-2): SQTIHQWPATLVQPVGSPLSLECTVEGTSNPNLYWYRQAAGRGLQLLFYSVGIGQISSEVPQNLSASRPQDRQFILSSKKLLLSDSGFYLCAWSDGHRDTGYGYTFGSGTRLTVV.

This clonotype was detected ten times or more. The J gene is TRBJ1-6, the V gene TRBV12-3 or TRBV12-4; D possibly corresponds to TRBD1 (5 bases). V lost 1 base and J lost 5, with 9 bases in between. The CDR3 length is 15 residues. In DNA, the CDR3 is TGTGCCAGCAGTTTAGTAAGGGGTAATAATTCACCCCTCCACTTT. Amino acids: CASSLVRGNNSPLHF.

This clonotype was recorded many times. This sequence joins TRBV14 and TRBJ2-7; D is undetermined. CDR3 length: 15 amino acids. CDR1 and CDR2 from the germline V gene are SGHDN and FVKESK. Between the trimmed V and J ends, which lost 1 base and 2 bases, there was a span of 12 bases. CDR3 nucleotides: TGTGCCAGCAGCCAAGGGGCCGCAACCACCTACGAGCAGTACTTC. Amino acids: CASSQGAATTYEQYF.

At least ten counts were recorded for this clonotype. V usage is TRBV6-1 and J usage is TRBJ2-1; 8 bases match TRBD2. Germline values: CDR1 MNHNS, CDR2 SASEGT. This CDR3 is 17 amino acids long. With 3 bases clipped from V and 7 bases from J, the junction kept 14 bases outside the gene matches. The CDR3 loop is CASSEFPGGLGGNEQFF. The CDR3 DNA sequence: TGTGCCAGCAGTGAGTTCCCTGGGGGACTAGGGGGAAATGAGCAGTTCTTC.

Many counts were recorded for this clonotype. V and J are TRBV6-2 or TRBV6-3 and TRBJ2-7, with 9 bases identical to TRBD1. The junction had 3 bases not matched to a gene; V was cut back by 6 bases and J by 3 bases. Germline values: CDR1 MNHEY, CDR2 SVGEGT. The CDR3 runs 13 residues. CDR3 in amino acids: CASRGTGYYEQYF. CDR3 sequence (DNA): TGTGCCAGCAGAGGGACAGGGTACTACGAGCAGTACTTC.